These 5 T cell receptor beta chains share one sample of origin, sequenced in a study of response to subunit inactivated influenza vaccine. Using its own MiXCR run on the RT-PCR reads, TCRdb lists one record per CDR3 protein. The data show some 540,000 distinct CDR3 sequences, roughly a quarter seen once. These data were also reused for a study on T cells expressing NK-cell markers. That source notes: It was by 5'RACE template switching with UMIs that TCR beta cDNA was made.

Sequenced material: CD4+ T cells sorted from PBMCs, taken 11 to 12 days after vaccination. Receptor source: a man aged 50-59 years who received an inactivated influenza vaccine.

The chain carries TRBV6-1 and TRBJ2-2; 11 nucleotides match TRBD1. With V trimmed by 6 bases and J by 6 bases, 6 bases remained unmatched. Per germline, CDR1 MNHNS and CDR2 SASEGT. The CDR3 sequence is 15 residues long. As DNA, the CDR3 is TGTGCCAGCAGCCGCGGACAGGGGGCAGCCGGGGAGCTGTTTTTT. This encodes CASSRGQGAAGELFF.

The gene calls are TRBV20-1 and TRBJ2-7; 7 bases align to TRBD2. The germline CDR1 and CDR2 sequences are DFQATT and SNEGSKA (reference sequence). After removal of 3 bases from V and 2 bases from J, the junction contained 7 bases not matched to a gene. This CDR3 contains 14 residues. CDR3 DNA: TGCAGTGCTAGGATAAGCGGGATGCCCTACGAGCAGTACTTC. It encodes CSARISGMPYEQYF.

This clonotype showed up just a few times. The chain links TRBV6-1 to TRBJ2-7, with 8 bases aligning to TRBD1. V was clipped by 6 bases and J by 2 bases; unmatched bases: 0. The CDR3 is 12 residues long. Germline V lookup: CDR1 MNHNS, CDR2 SASEGT. The CDR3 spells CASRDRAYEQYF. The CDR3 bases are TGTGCCAGCAGGGACAGGGCCTACGAGCAGTACTTC.

This chain's CDR3 is CASSTGLAGVNEQFF. Written as DNA, the CDR3 is TGTGCCAGCAGCACAGGACTAGCGGGAGTCAATGAGCAGTTCTTC. The V gene is TRBV7-3, the J gene TRBJ2-1; TRBD2 aligns across 13 bases. CDR3 size: 15 residues. The germline gives CDR1 SGHTA, CDR2 FQGTGA. The ends lost 5 bases at V and 6 bases at J; junction bases unmatched: 4.

J is TRBJ2-7 and V is TRBV7-2, with D possibly being TRBD2 (6 bases). This CDR3 spans 15 amino acids. V dropped 1 base and J dropped 2 bases, with 12 bases sitting between them. Germline-derived CDR1 and CDR2 are SGHTA and FQGNSA. CDR3 residues: CASSLDAGRTYEQYF. The CDR3 DNA reads as TGTGCCAGCAGCTTAGATGCGGGGCGCACCTACGAGCAGTACTTC.